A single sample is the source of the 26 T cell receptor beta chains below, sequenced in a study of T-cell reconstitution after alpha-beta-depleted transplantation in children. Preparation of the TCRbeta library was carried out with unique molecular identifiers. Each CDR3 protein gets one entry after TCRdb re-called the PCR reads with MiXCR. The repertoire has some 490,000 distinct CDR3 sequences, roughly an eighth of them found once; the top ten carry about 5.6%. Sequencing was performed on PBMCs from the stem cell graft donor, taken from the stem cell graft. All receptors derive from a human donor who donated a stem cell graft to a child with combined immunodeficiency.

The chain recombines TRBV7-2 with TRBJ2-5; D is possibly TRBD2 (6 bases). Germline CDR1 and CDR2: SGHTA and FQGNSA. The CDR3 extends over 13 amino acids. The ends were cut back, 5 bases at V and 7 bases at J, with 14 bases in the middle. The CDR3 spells CASSPAGYGTQYF. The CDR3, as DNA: TGTGCCAGCAGCCCCGCGGGGTACGGGACCCAGTACTTC.

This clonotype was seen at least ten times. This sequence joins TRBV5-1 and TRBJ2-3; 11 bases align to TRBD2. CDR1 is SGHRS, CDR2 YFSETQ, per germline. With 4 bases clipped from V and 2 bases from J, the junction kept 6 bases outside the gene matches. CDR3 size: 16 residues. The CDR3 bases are TGCGCCAGCAGCCCCGGGACTAGCGGAAACACAGATACGCAGTATTTT. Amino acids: CASSPGTSGNTDTQYF.

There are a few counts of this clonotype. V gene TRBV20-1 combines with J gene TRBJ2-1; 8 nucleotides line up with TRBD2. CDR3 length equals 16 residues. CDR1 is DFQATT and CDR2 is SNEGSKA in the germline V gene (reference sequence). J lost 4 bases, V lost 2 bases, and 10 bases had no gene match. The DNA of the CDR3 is TGCAGTGCTAGAAGGACTAGCCAGCCCCTTTACAATGAGCAGTTCTTC. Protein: CSARRTSQPLYNEQFF.

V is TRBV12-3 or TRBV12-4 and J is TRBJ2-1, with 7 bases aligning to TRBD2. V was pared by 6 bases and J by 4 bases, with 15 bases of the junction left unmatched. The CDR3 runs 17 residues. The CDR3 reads CASSVPASGAEYNEQFF. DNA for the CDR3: TGTGCCAGCAGCGTGCCGGCGAGCGGGGCCGAGTACAATGAGCAGTTCTTC.

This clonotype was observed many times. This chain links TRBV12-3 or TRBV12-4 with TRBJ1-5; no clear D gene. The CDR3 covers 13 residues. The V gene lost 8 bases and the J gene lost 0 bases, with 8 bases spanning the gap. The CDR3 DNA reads TGTGCCAGCTCACAGTATAGCAATCAGCCCCAGCATTTT. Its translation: CASSQYSNQPQHF.

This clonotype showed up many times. CDR3 sequence (DNA): TGCAGCGTTGCCAGCGGGAGCTCCTACAATGAGCAGTTCTTC. Translated, it gives CSVASGSSYNEQFF. The chain uses TRBV29-1 and TRBJ2-1; 8 bases are a match to TRBD2. The trim removed 4 bases at V and 0 bases at J, leaving 2 bases unmatched. This CDR3 is built from 14 residues. Germline V lookup: CDR1 SQVTM, CDR2 ANQGSEA.

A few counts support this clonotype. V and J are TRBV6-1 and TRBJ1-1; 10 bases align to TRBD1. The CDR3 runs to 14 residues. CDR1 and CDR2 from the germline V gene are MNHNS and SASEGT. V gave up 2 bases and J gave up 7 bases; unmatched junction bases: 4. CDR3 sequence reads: CASSELGQGFEAFF. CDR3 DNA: TGTGCCAGCAGTGAACTGGGACAGGGGTTTGAAGCTTTCTTT.

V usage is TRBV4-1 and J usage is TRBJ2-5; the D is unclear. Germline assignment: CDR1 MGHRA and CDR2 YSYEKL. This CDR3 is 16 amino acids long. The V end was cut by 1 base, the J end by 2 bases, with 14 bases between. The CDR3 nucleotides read TGCGCCAGCAGCCAAGTTGGCAGAAGAAATCAAGAGACCCAGTACTTC. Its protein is CASSQVGRRNQETQYF.

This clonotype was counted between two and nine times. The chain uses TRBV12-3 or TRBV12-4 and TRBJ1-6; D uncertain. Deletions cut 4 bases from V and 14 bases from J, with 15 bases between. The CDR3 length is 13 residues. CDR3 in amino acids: CASSSLRASTLHF. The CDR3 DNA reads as TGTGCCAGCAGTTCGTTAAGGGCCTCGACCCTCCACTTT.

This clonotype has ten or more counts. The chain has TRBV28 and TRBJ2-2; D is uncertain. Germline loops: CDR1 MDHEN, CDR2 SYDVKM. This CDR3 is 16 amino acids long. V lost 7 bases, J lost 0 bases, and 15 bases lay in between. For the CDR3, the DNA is TGTGCCAGCACCCTTCCCGTGGGAACGAACACCGGGGAGCTGTTTTTT. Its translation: CASTLPVGTNTGELFF.

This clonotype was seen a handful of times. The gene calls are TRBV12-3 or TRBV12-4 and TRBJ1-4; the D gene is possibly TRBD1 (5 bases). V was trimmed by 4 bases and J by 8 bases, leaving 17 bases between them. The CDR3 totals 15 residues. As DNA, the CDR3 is TGTGCCAGCAGTTCCACCGGGACGGCCTCAGAAAAACTGTTTTTT. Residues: CASSSTGTASEKLFF.

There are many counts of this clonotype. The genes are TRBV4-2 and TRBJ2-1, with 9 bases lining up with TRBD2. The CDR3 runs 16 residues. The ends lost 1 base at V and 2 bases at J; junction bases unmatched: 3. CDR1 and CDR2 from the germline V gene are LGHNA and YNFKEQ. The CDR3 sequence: CASSQGASGTYNEQFF. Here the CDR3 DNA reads TGTGCCAGCAGCCAAGGGGCTAGCGGGACCTACAATGAGCAGTTCTTC.

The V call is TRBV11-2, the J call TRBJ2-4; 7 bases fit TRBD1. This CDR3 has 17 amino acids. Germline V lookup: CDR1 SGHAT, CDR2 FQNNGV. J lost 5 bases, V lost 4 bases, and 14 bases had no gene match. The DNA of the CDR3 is TGTGCCAGCAGCTCCCTTGGGAAGGACAGGCTCGAAAACATTCAGTACTTC. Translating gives CASSSLGKDRLENIQYF.

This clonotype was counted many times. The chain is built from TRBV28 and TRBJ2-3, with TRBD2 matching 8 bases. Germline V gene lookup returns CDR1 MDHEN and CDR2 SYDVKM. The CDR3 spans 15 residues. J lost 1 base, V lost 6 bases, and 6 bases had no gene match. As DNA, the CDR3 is TGTGCCAGCAGCTACAGCGGGGGCGGCACAGATACGCAGTATTTT. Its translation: CASSYSGGGTDTQYF.

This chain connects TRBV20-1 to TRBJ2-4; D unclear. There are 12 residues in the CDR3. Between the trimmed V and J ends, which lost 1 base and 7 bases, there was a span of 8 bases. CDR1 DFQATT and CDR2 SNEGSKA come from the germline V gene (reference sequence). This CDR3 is CSARGDGNIQYF. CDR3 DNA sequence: TGCAGTGCTAGAGGTGATGGGAACATTCAGTACTTC.

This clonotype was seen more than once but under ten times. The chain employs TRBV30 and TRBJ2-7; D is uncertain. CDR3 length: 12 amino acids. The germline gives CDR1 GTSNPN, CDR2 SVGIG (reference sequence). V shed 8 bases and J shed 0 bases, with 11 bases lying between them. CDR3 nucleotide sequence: TGTGCCGTGGGCAGGAGCTCCTACGAGCAGTACTTC. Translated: CAVGRSSYEQYF. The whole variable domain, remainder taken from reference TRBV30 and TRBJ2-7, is SQTIHQWPATLVQPVGSPLSLECTVEGTSNPNLYWYRQAAGRGLQLLFYSVGIGQISSEVPQNLSASRPQDRQFILSSKKLLLSDSGFYLCAVGRSSYEQYFGPGTRLTVT.

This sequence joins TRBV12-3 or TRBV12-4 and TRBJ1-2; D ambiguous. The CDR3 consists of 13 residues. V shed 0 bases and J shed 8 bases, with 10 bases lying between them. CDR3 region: CASSLALVWGYTF. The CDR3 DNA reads TGTGCCAGCAGTTTAGCGTTAGTATGGGGCTACACCTTC.

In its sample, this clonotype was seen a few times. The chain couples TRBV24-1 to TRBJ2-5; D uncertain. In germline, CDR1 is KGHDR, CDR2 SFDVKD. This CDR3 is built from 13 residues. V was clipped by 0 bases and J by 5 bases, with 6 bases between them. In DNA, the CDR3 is TGTGCCACCAGTGATTTGCTGTCGGAGACCCAGTACTTC. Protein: CATSDLLSETQYF.

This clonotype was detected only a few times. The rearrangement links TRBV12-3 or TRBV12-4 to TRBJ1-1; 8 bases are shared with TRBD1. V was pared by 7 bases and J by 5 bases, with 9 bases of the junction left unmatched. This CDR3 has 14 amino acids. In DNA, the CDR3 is TGTGCCAGCACCCTAAGACAGGGGAGGACTGAAGCTTTCTTT. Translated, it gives CASTLRQGRTEAFF.

CDR3: CSASLATRSNIQYF. CDR3 nucleotide sequence: TGCAGTGCTTCCTTGGCGACGCGCTCGAACATTCAGTACTTC. The chain has TRBV20-1 and TRBJ2-4; D not resolved. The CDR3 runs to 14 residues. Germline values: CDR1 DFQATT, CDR2 SNEGSKA (reference sequence). V lost 5 bases and J lost 7, with 18 bases in between.

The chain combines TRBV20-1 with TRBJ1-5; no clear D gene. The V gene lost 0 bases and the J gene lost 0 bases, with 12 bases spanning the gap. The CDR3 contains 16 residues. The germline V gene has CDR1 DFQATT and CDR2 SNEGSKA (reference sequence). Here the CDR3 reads CSARDVPGDSNQPQHF. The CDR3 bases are TGCAGTGCTAGAGATGTTCCGGGCGATAGCAATCAGCCCCAGCATTTT.

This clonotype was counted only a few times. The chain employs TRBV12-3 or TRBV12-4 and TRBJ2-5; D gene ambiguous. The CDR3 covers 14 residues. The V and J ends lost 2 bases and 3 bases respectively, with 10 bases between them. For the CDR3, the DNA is TGTGCCAGCAGTTTAATCTACTCCGAAGAGACCCAGTACTTC. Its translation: CASSLIYSEETQYF.

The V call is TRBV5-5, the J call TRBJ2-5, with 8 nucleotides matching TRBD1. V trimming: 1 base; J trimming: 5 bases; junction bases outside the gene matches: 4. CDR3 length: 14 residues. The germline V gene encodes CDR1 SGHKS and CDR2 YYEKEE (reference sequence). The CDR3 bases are TGTGCCAGCAGCTTGTGGACAGGGTCTGAGACCCAGTACTTC. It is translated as CASSLWTGSETQYF.

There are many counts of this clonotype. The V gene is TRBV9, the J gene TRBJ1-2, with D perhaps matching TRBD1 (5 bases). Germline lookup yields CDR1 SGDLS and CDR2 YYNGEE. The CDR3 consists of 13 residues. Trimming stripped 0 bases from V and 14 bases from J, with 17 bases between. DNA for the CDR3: TGTGCCAGCAGCGTAGCTACGACAGCAGAACAGACCTTC. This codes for CASSVATTAEQTF.

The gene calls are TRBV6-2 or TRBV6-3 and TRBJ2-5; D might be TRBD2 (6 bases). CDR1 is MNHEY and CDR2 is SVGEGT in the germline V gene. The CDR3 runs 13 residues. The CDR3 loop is CAERAKYQETQYF. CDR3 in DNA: TGTGCGGAGCGGGCCAAGTACCAAGAGACCCAGTACTTC.

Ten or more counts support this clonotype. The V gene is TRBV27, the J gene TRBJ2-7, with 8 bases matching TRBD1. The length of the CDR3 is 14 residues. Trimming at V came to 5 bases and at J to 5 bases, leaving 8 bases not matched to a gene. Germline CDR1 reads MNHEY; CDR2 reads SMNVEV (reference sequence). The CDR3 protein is CASSPIDRGHEQYF. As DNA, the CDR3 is TGTGCCAGCAGTCCGATAGACAGGGGTCACGAGCAGTACTTC.